The TCR beta chain described here comes from a study of OX40 agonist ivuxolimab in advanced cancers. About the study as a whole: Ivuxolimab, which targeted the costimulatory receptor OX40 (CD134), was an agonistic, fully human IgG2 monoclonal antibody. Intravenous ivuxolimab was administered to patients every 2 weeks at six dose levels: 0.01, 0.1, 0.3, 1.5, 3 and 10 mg/kg. Of the roughly 52 dose-escalation patients, hepatocellular carcinoma was present in 19, melanoma in roughly 15, renal cell carcinoma in 9 and head and neck cancer in 9. In the dose-escalation cohort, 75% to 85% of patients were male, and the mean age was 60 years with a range of roughly 20 to 85. Patients were allowed to have had prior anti-PD-1, anti-PD-L1 or anti-CTLA-4 therapy, and approximately 43% of the dose-escalation patients had previously received checkpoint inhibitors. Three dose-escalation patients achieved partial responses, one with hepatocellular carcinoma and two with cutaneous melanoma. The purpose of peripheral TCRbeta sequencing was to test whether ivuxolimab changed TCR sequence diversity and led to clonal T-cell expansion. The paper describes the monotherapy dose-escalation part (N = 52 patients) of the phase I trial of ivuxolimab. Study-wide findings and limitations: After ivuxolimab, more expanded clones were found on average in CD8+ T cells than in CD4+ T cells. At doses from 0.1 to 3.0 mg/kg, clonal expansion was seen in both CD4+ and CD8+ blood T cells between baseline and week 6. Partial responders in the 0.1-3.0 mg/kg groups had among the lowest normalized peripheral clonal expansion, especially among CD8+ T cells. Low levels of normalized T-cell clonal expansion were also seen in some patients who did not respond. The antigen specificity of the clonally expanded peripheral T cells was not determined.

Genomic DNA was isolated from the sorted cells so that the TCRbeta CDR3 region could be sequenced. The immunoSEQ Assay was used for sequencing of TCRbeta CDR3 regions. TCRdb retrieved this table from immuneACCESS and kept in-frame rearrangements only. Not all clones are present; in checked studies, unresolved V genes account for under half, and no reason is known for the remainder. Recorded for this sample are around 68,000 clones; 70% to 90% of them occurred a single time. In total, the top ten clones hold 17% of the sample. The junction carries 17 bases between V and J, which are trimmed by 5 bases and 4 bases respectively. The germline V gene yields SGHAT for CDR1 and FQNNGV for CDR2. From cysteine to phenylalanine, the CDR3 is 15 amino acids long. Here the CDR3 DNA is all that survives: 45 bases in frame from base 1. Of note for this clone: It has no known antigen specificity. Per-base qualities were not stored, and no clone one base away is much larger.

Patients with a history of autoimmune disease or receiving systemic immunosuppression were excluded from the trial. Peripheral blood for TCR sequencing was collected from all dose cohorts at baseline, on cycle 4 day 1, and on cycle 7 day 1. Samples were obtained from an open-label, multicenter, first-in-human phase I dose-escalation trial of ivuxolimab. Adults with locally advanced or metastatic melanoma, renal cell, hepatocellular, or head and neck squamous cell carcinoma were enrolled in the trial. Before TCR sequencing, CD4+ and CD8+ T cells were separately sorted from peripheral blood. This sequence uses TRBV11-2 and TRBJ1-1, and TRBD1 may be the D gene, going by 5 matching bases. This receptor was taken from an adult with an advanced solid tumor such as melanoma, head and neck, liver or kidney cancer. The source material was CD4+ or CD8+ T cells sorted from blood, sampled in a trial of the OX40 agonist ivuxolimab. The CDR3 region has the sequence CASSDRAGSGTEAFF. The DNA sequence is given as TGTGCCAGCAGCGATCGGGCAGGGTCGGGCACTGAAGCTTTCTTT.